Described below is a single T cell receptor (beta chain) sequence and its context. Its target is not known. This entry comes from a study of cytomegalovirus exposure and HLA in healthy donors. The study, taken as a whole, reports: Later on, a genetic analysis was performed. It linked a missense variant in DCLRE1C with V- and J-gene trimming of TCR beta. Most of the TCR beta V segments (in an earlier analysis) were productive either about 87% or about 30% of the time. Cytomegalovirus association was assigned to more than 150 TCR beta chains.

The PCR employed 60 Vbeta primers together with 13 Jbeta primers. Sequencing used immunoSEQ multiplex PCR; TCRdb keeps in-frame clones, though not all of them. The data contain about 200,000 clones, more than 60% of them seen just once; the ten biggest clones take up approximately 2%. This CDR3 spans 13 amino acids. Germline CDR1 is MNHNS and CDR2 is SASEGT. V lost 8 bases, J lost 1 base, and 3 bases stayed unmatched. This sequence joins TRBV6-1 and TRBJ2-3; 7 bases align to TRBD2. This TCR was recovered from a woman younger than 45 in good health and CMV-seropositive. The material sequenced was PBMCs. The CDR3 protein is CASFGGGTDTQYF. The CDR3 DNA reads TGTGCCAGCTTTGGGGGGGGCACAGATACGCAGTATTTT.